Shown below are 3 T cell receptor beta chains from a single sample sequenced in a study of CD8 T cells in Susac syndrome. With random hexamers, 0.5 to 1 ug RNA was reverse transcribed. From the immunoSEQ multiplex PCR reads, TCRdb called clonotypes with MiXCR, one entry per CDR3 protein. This table holds more than 100,000 distinct CDR3 sequences, 95% to 96% found once. Input material: CD4+ T cells from PBMCs. The receptors originated from a human donor with Susac syndrome.

The chain couples TRBV7-9 to TRBJ1-3, with D tentatively TRBD1 (5 bases). The CDR3 consists of 15 residues. V was trimmed by 1 base and J by 2 bases, leaving 9 bases between them. CDR1 is SEHNR and CDR2 is FQNEAQ in the germline V gene (reference sequence). The CDR3, as DNA: TGTGCCAGCAGCTTAGTATCAGGGACTGGAAACACCATATATTTT. Protein product: CASSLVSGTGNTIYF.

The CDR3 nucleotides read TGTGCCAGCACCCCCCGGACCCTCGGGAAACTGTTTTTT. It is translated as CASTPRTLGKLFF. The chain carries TRBV12-3 or TRBV12-4 and TRBJ1-4, with unresolved D. CDR3 length: 13 residues. Trimming pared 7 bases from V and 11 bases from J, leaving 17 bases between.

The chain joins TRBV7-9 to TRBJ1-5; no definite D call. The CDR3 is 13 amino acids. V was trimmed by 5 bases and J by 3 bases, leaving 8 bases between them. Germline V gene sequence: CDR1 SEHNR, CDR2 FQNEAQ (reference sequence). As DNA, the CDR3 is TGTGCCAGCAGCCTTGGGATCAATCAGCCCCAGCATTTT. This translates into CASSLGINQPQHF.